This TCR beta chain comes out of a study of blood T cell repertoires in COVID-19. The CDR3 has 16 amino acids. The V gene's germline CDR1 is SGHNT and CDR2 YENEEA. V gave up 0 bases and J gave up 5 bases, with 16 bases separating them. Original analysis: Nucleated cell number was recorded as an estimate derived from reference gene primer amplification. Produced via immunoSEQ multiplex PCR; TCRdb's table is partial and in-frame only. For V, J and clone size, that table is used; D and trimming come from the DNA. The sample lists 230,000 or so clones; 85% to 90% were seen once. V usage is TRBV11-3 and J usage is TRBJ2-5; D gene ambiguous. The TCR was taken from a woman in her thirties or forties who had recovered from COVID-19. The sample was peripheral blood. The CDR3 here is CASSLEVRGGSETQYF. The DNA for the CDR3 is TGTGCCAGCAGCTTAGAGGTGAGAGGTGGATCGGAGACCCAGTACTTC.